The entry below describes one T cell receptor (beta chain). What it binds is unknown. The sample comes from a study of cytomegalovirus exposure and HLA in healthy donors. Findings of the study overall: Judged likely to be a sequencing artifact was a cluster of highly shared sequence variants.

The PCR ran on 60 Vbeta and 13 Jbeta primers. Clones were sequenced by immunoSEQ multiplex PCR, and TCRdb holds only the in-frame ones, with some missing. The sample yields fewer than 150,000 clones, roughly 80% seen once. Trimming stripped 6 bases from V and 7 bases from J, with 11 bases between. The CDR3 has 12 amino acids. Germline V gene data show CDR1 as MNHNY and CDR2 as SVGAGI (reference sequence). The sequencing input was PBMCs. The genes are TRBV6-6 and TRBJ2-3; D is undetermined. The clonotype comes from a man aged 45 to 65 in good health and CMV-seronegative. For the CDR3, the DNA is TGTGCCAGCAGCGTCGACTCATATACGCAGTATTTT. Translating it yields CASSVDSYTQYF.